Listed here are 3 T cell receptor beta chains from one sample, sequenced in a study of T cell repertoires in cytomegalovirus infection. Via MiXCR, TCRdb re-called the reads, giving one row per CDR3 protein. The sample holds more than 150,000 distinct CDR3 sequences; approximately 19% are singletons and the top ten take approximately 2.9%. Material: PBMCs. These receptor sequences come from a human donor in good health (CMV status not recorded). Some clones in this sample may be carry-over from other donors' samples.

This clonotype was counted between two and nine times. The chain's CDR3 is CASTLGVNYGYTF. The CDR3 DNA sequence: TGTGCCAGCACCTTGGGAGTTAACTATGGCTACACCTTC. This chain links TRBV28 with TRBJ1-2, with no clear D. V lost 7 bases and J lost 1, with 10 bases in between. From germline, CDR1 is MDHEN and CDR2 SYDVKM. The CDR3 length is 13 residues.

At least ten counts were recorded for this clonotype. The V call is TRBV19, the J call TRBJ1-2; D possibly corresponds to TRBD1 (5 bases). The V end was cut by 7 bases, the J end by 8 bases, with 14 bases between. Germline assignment: CDR1 LNHDA and CDR2 SQIVND (reference sequence). The CDR3 is 12 amino acids. The CDR3 region has the DNA TGTGCCAGTATGGGGGGGACCGACGGCTACACCTTC. It encodes CASMGGTDGYTF.

This clonotype was picked up a small number of times. The J gene is TRBJ2-1, the V gene TRBV11-3; 7 bases fit TRBD2. Losses at the gene ends were 4 bases for V and 5 bases for J; bases not matched to a gene: 17. The CDR3 sequence is 18 residues long. From germline, CDR1 is SGHNT and CDR2 YENEEA. The CDR3 reads CASSSGRRSGNADNEQFF. The DNA of the CDR3 is TGTGCCAGCAGCTCAGGGAGAAGAAGCGGGAACGCGGACAATGAGCAGTTCTTC. Based on the CDR3 plus reference TRBV11-3 and TRBJ2-1, the full variable domain is EAGVVQSPRYKIIEKKQPVAFWCNPISGHNTLYWYLQNLGQGPELLIRYENEEAVDDSQLPKDRFSAERLKGVDSTLKIQPAELGDSAVYLCASSSGRRSGNADNEQFFGPGTRLTVL.